A selection of T cell receptor beta chains follows, all from one sample in a study of blood T cells in healthy people across ages. TCRdb reprocessed the 5' RACE reads with MiXCR, giving one entry per CDR3 protein. The sample lists 590,000 or so distinct CDR3 sequences; approximately 30% were seen once. Specimen: blood. Receptors were obtained from an elderly woman in good health. Each CDR3 is given with its conserved first and last residue. D genes are given only for firm matches. Not every row has a clone size; where given, it reads once, few, many or a size class.

j_gene | d_gene | abundance | v_gene | len | CDR3nt | CDR3aa
TRBJ1-6 | TRBD1 | many | TRBV7-9 | 15 | TGTGCCAGCAGCTTGGCGGACAGGGTTTACTCACCCCTCCACTTT | CASSLADRVYSPLHF
TRBJ2-2 | TRBD2 | . | TRBV6-1 | 17 | TGTGCCAGCAGTCTAGGCACTAGCGGGGGGAGCACCGGGGAGCTGTTTTTT | CASSLGTSGGSTGELFF
TRBJ2-7 | . | many | TRBV7-2 | 16 | TGTGCCAGCAGCTTAGAAGGGGCTATAAGCTCCTACGAGCAGTACTTC | CASSLEGAISSYEQYF
TRBJ2-1 | TRBD2 | many | TRBV11-3 | 16 | TGTGCCAGCAGCTTAGGACTAGCGGGGGAGTACAATGAGCAGTTCTTC | CASSLGLAGEYNEQFF
TRBJ2-3 | . | few | TRBV20-1 | 11 | TGCAGCGCTATTCCTGCGAATACGCAGTATTTT | CSAIPANTQYF
TRBJ2-7 | TRBD1 | many | TRBV6-5 | 14 | TGTGCCAGCAACGACAGGGATAATGGGTACGAGCAGTACTTC | CASNDRDNGYEQYF
TRBJ2-6 | . | many | TRBV28 | 16 | TGTGCCAGCAGGATAGGGGGAAGCTCTGGGGCCAACGTCCTGACTTTC | CASRIGGSSGANVLTF
TRBJ2-5 | . | . | TRBV7-2 | 13 | TGTGCCAGCAGCTTAGTTGAGGGAGAGACCCAGTACTTC | CASSLVEGETQYF
TRBJ1-2 | TRBD1 | many | TRBV30 | 14 | TGTGCCCGGAGTAGGGGGACAGGGAACTATGGCTACACCTTC | CARSRGTGNYGYTF
TRBJ1-6 | . | . | TRBV18 | 14 | TGTGCCAGCTCAAACGGGACACCGCATTCACCCCTCCACTTT | CASSNGTPHSPLHF
TRBJ1-2 | . | . | TRBV13 | 14 | TGTGCCAGCAGCTTATCAGCATTACCCTATGGCTACACCTTC | CASSLSALPYGYTF
TRBJ1-5 | . | many | TRBV7-2 | 15 | TGTGCCAGCAGCTTAGCAGTAGCGGTAAATCAGCCCCAGCATTTT | CASSLAVAVNQPQHF
TRBJ1-5 | . | . | TRBV30 | 14 | TGTGCCTGGAGTCCGGGGGGCTTAGGTCAGCCCCAGCATTTT | CAWSPGGLGQPQHF
TRBJ1-5 | . | many | TRBV5-1 | 14 | TGCGCCAGCAGCTTAGACTATAGCAATCAGCCCCAGCATTTT | CASSLDYSNQPQHF
TRBJ2-3 | TRBD1 | many | TRBV7-3 | 16 | TGTGCCAGCAGCGGCGGGACAGGGGGTGAGACAGATACGCAGTATTTT | CASSGGTGGETDTQYF
TRBJ1-5 | . | . | TRBV7-3 | 16 | TGTGCCAGCAGCTTCCCTAGGATAGGGAAGGATCAGCCCCAGCATTTT | CASSFPRIGKDQPQHF
TRBJ1-1 | . | . | TRBV30 | 13 | TGTGCCTGGAGCGGGGGGCAGGGCACTGAAGCTTTCTTT | CAWSGGQGTEAFF
TRBJ2-5 | TRBD2 | many | TRBV6-2/TRBV6-3 | 16 | TGTGCCAGCAGTTACTCGCCAAGCGGGGGGGCCCGGACCCAGTACTTC | CASSYSPSGGARTQYF